The 20 T cell receptor beta chains reported below all come from one sample, sequenced in a study of blood T cell repertoires in COVID-19. Data came from immunoSEQ multiplex PCR; TCRdb stores just in-frame clones and leaves some out. Of roughly 110,000 clones listed, around nine tenths are singletons. The sequenced material came from peripheral blood. These receptors came from a human donor with acute or convalescent COVID-19. The donor label of this sample is uncertain.

This chain uses TRBV19 with TRBJ2-1; no reliable D call. V shed 5 bases and J shed 7 bases, with 12 bases lying between them. Per the germline V gene, CDR1 is LNHDA and CDR2 is SQIVND (reference sequence). The CDR3 covers 13 residues. Here the CDR3 DNA reads TGTGCCAGTAGTCGTCTACAGCTGAATGAGCAGTTCTTC. Translating it yields CASSRLQLNEQFF. Looking up the rest from reference TRBV19 and TRBJ2-1 gives the full variable domain: DGGITQSPKYLFRKEGQNVTLSCEQNLNHDAMYWYRQDPGQGLRLIYYSQIVNDFQKGDIAEGYSVSREKKESFPLTVTSAQKNPTAFYLCASSRLQLNEQFFGPGTRLTVL.

This chain links TRBV19 with TRBJ2-7; tentative D call: TRBD2 (7 bases). The CDR3 runs to 21 residues. Germline CDR1 LNHDA, CDR2 SQIVND (reference sequence). The V and J ends lost 5 bases and 2 bases respectively, with 34 bases between them. This CDR3 is CASSSSGGGIWTLERPYEQYF. The CDR3 bases are TGTGCCAGTAGTTCCTCTGGGGGGGGCATATGGACCCTAGAGAGGCCCTACGAGCAGTACTTC.

This chain links TRBV24-1 with TRBJ2-3; D is possibly TRBD1 (5 bases). The CDR3 sequence is 16 residues long. Trimming removed 0 bases from V and 6 bases from J, with 15 bases in between. Germline V lookup: CDR1 KGHDR, CDR2 SFDVKD. The CDR3 spells CATSDLVAGLGDTQYF. DNA of the CDR3: TGTGCCACCAGTGATTTGGTAGCAGGGCTGGGGGATACGCAGTATTTT.

This chain uses TRBV28 with TRBJ2-3, with D uncertain. V gave up 7 bases and J gave up 3 bases, with 5 bases separating them. This CDR3 is 11 amino acids long. Germline loops: CDR1 MDHEN, CDR2 SYDVKM. CDR3 sequence reads: CASTGTDTQYF. The CDR3 DNA reads as TGTGCCAGCACCGGGACAGATACGCAGTATTTT.

The CDR3 sequence is CASSSRGLTLHF. The CDR3, as DNA: TGTGCCAGCAGTTCCCGAGGTTTAACCCTCCACTTT. The chain has TRBV27 and TRBJ1-6, with no clear D. V lost 4 bases, J lost 14 bases, and 12 bases lay in between. There are 12 residues in the CDR3. CDR1 MNHEY and CDR2 SMNVEV come from the germline V gene (reference sequence).

The chain is built from TRBV27 and TRBJ2-2; tentatively, D is TRBD1 (5 bases). Trimming took 5 bases from V and 6 from J, leaving 7 bases between them. This CDR3 has 12 amino acids. The germline gives CDR1 MNHEY, CDR2 SMNVEV (reference sequence). The CDR3 bases are TGTGCCAGCAGTGGGGCTCCCGGGGAGCTGTTTTTT. This encodes CASSGAPGELFF.

The gene calls are TRBV28 and TRBJ1-6; D unresolved. CDR1 is MDHEN, CDR2 SYDVKM, per germline. The CDR3 has 15 amino acids. The V end lost 8 bases, the J end lost 9 bases, and 20 bases lay between the germline ends. In nucleotides, the CDR3 is TGTGCCAGCCGAGGGTCCACAGCGTTGGGTTCACCCCTCCACTTT. It codes for CASRGSTALGSPLHF.

The chain uses TRBV3-1 (or the pseudogene TRBV3-2) and TRBJ1-2; TRBD1 aligns across 11 bases. The CDR3 runs 16 residues. The trim removed 4 bases at V and 3 bases at J, leaving 7 bases unmatched. The germline CDR1 and CDR2 sequences are LGHDT and YNNKEL (reference sequence). In nucleotides, the CDR3 is TGTGCCAGCAGCCCCCCAGGACAGGGGGCATACTATGGCTACACCTTC. It translates to CASSPPGQGAYYGYTF.

V usage is TRBV4-2 and J usage is TRBJ2-7; tentatively, D is TRBD1 (6 bases). Trimming shortened V by 3 bases and J by 0 bases, and 9 bases separated the two germline ends. This CDR3 contains 14 residues. Germline assignment: CDR1 LGHNA and CDR2 YNFKEQ. The CDR3 here is CASSQGHGSYEQYF. The DNA for the CDR3 is TGTGCCAGCAGCCAGGGACATGGCTCCTACGAGCAGTACTTC.

This chain connects TRBV7-9 to TRBJ1-2, with 11 nucleotides matching TRBD1. V lost 5 bases and J lost 5; bases outside the gene matches: 19. CDR1 SEHNR and CDR2 FQNEAQ come from the germline V gene (reference sequence). This CDR3 comprises 19 residues. This chain's CDR3 is CASSPWTGGAQYPVYGYTF. CDR3 sequence (DNA): TGTGCCAGCAGCCCCTGGACAGGGGGCGCTCAGTATCCCGTTTATGGCTACACCTTC.

This sequence joins TRBV2 and TRBJ2-3; 8 bases fit TRBD1. Trimming at V came to 6 bases and at J to 1 base, leaving 3 bases not matched to a gene. This CDR3 has 14 residues. CDR1 is SNHLY, CDR2 FYNNEI, per germline. In DNA form, the CDR3 reads TGTGCCAGCAGCCCGACAGGGGGCACAGATACGCAGTATTTT. Amino acid sequence: CASSPTGGTDTQYF.

This clone occurred a few times. This chain uses TRBV18 with TRBJ1-1; TRBD1 is a possible D gene (5 bases). The V gene lost 3 bases and the J gene lost 7 bases, with 18 bases spanning the gap. The CDR3 loop spans 15 amino acids. Per the germline V gene, CDR1 is KGHSH and CDR2 is LQKENI. The CDR3 protein is CASSPLYLDGHEAFF. As DNA, the CDR3 is TGTGCCAGCTCACCGTTATATTTGGACGGACATGAAGCTTTCTTT. Together with reference TRBV18 and TRBJ1-1, the CDR3 gives the full variable domain: NAGVMQNPRHLVRRRGQEARLRCSPMKGHSHVYWYRQLPEEGLKFMVYLQKENIIDESGMPKERFSAEFPKEGPSILRIQQVVRGDSAAYFCASSPLYLDGHEAFFGQGTRLTVV.

This clone was found a few times. The genes are TRBV7-2 and TRBJ2-3, with TRBD2 matching 9 bases. The CDR3 runs to 16 residues. J was trimmed by 7 bases and V by 0 bases; bases with no gene match: 8. Germline CDR1 is SGHTA and CDR2 is FQGNSA. CDR3 amino acids: CASSLAFAGGRYTQYF. CDR3 sequence (DNA): TGTGCCAGCAGCTTAGCTTTCGCGGGGGGGCGGTATACGCAGTATTTT.

The chain couples TRBV6-2 or TRBV6-3 to TRBJ1-5; no clear D. The ends were cut back, 6 bases at V and 0 bases at J, with 6 bases in the middle. The CDR3 consists of 13 residues. CDR1 is MNHEY and CDR2 is SVGEGT in the germline V gene. CDR3 coding DNA: TGTGCCAGCAGCCCCAATAGCAATCAGCCCCAGCATTTT. Protein sequence: CASSPNSNQPQHF.

The chain has TRBV30 and TRBJ2-1; 8 positions match TRBD1. The germline V gene encodes CDR1 GTSNPN and CDR2 SVGIG (reference sequence). Losses at the gene ends were 4 bases for V and 9 bases for J; bases not matched to a gene: 8. There are 13 residues in the CDR3. This chain's CDR3 is CAWKLGQGSEQFF. The CDR3 nucleotides are TGTGCCTGGAAGCTAGGACAGGGCAGTGAGCAGTTCTTC.

The gene calls are TRBV6-2 or TRBV6-3 and TRBJ2-2; D may be TRBD1 (5 bases). Looked up from germline, CDR1 is MNHEY and CDR2 is SVGEGT. V lost 5 bases and J lost 2, with 15 bases in between. The CDR3 is 16 amino acids. Here the CDR3 DNA reads TGTGCCAGCAGTCAGGGCAGAATACGAAACACCGGGGAGCTGTTTTTT. Encoded protein: CASSQGRIRNTGELFF.

The gene calls are TRBV7-2 and TRBJ1-6; D unclear. Trimming took off 0 bases at V and 10 bases at J, with 13 bases between the two ends. The germline gives CDR1 SGHTA, CDR2 FQGNSA. This CDR3 is 15 amino acids long. CDR3 in amino acids: CASSLAWEGVSPLHF. The CDR3 DNA sequence: TGTGCCAGCAGCTTAGCGTGGGAGGGCGTCTCACCCCTCCACTTT.

This clone was recorded only once. This sequence joins TRBV19 and TRBJ2-7, with 10 positions matching TRBD1. The V segment lost 3 bases and the J segment 3 bases; nucleotides outside the gene matches: 2. From germline, CDR1 is LNHDA and CDR2 SQIVND (reference sequence). The CDR3 is made up of 14 amino acids. The CDR3 nucleotides read TGTGCCAGTAGTATGCGGGACAGGGGCTACGAGCAGTACTTC. Protein: CASSMRDRGYEQYF.

The V gene is TRBV5-6, the J gene TRBJ1-1; D unclear. Trimming cost V 0 bases and J 5 bases, with 8 bases left between them. Germline CDR1 and CDR2: SGHDT and YYEEEE. The CDR3 has 13 amino acids. Written as DNA, the CDR3 is TGTGCCAGCAGCTTGGTCGCCGGGACTGAAGCTTTCTTT. This gives the protein CASSLVAGTEAFF.

The V call is TRBV28, the J call TRBJ2-7; D might be TRBD2 (6 bases). The CDR3 loop spans 14 amino acids. Germline CDR1 and CDR2: MDHEN and SYDVKM. The V gene lost 7 bases and the J gene lost 2 bases, with 15 bases spanning the gap. In DNA form, the CDR3 reads TGTGCCAGCATCTCGCAGGGACTCCCCTACGAGCAGTACTTC. Translated: CASISQGLPYEQYF.